The rows below give T cell receptor beta chains drawn from one sample of a study of T cells in localized non-small cell lung cancer. The protocol was immunoSEQ multiplex PCR, while the TCRdb copy is restricted to in-frame clones and leaves out a portion. Of around 33,000 clones in the sample, about 92% are singletons; the top ten hold roughly 1.9%. The input for sequencing was peripheral blood, taken before any cancer treatment. Receptors were obtained from a female donor over 55 with stage I lung adenocarcinoma. The CDR3 runs from the conserved cysteine through the conserved F or W.

CDR3 length,J gene,V gene,CDR3 protein
15,TRBJ1-2,TRBV6-5,CASRRGGQGAGGYTF
14,TRBJ2-1,TRBV11-3,CASSFHAPYNEQFF
16,TRBJ2-5,TRBV5-1,CASSSGATSGQETQYF
11,TRBJ1-1,TRBV20-1,CSASEFYEAFF
14,TRBJ1-5,TRBV19,CASSPGVALGPQHF
15,TRBJ2-1,TRBV5-1,CASSLGAGGQDEQFF
14,TRBJ2-5,TRBV27,CASSLAGPGGTQYF
13,TRBJ2-1,TRBV7-8,CASSVLQGRGQFF
18,TRBJ2-3,TRBV7-2,CASSLVGLVGGLTDTQYF
14,TRBJ2-7,TRBV14,CASSRGSSGGEQYF
17,TRBJ2-1,TRBV7-2,CASSLQVGLAVGGEQFF